This TCR beta chain originates from a study of blood T cell repertoires in COVID-19 (dated by TCRdb to between 2020 and 2021). About the study as a whole: Samples from collaborators originated in the United States, Italy and Spain and spanned both the acute and convalescent phases of COVID-19. The dataset comprised deeply sampled blood TCRbeta repertoires from subjects exposed to, actively infected with, or recovered from COVID-19. Where HLA class I and class II types were available, the types were taken from metadata supplied by the sample provider, not from assay-based typing. Samples were obtained from the ongoing ImmuneRACE study (first 160 participants) and from approximately 1,200 subjects provided by 6 global collaborators. A de-identified subject ID, COVID-19 status, age in years and sex were almost always included in the sample metadata. The material from the prospective study consisted of cDNA or gDNA derived from T cells, B-cell-depleted T cells, or PBMCs. A freely available public database, intended as a resource for researchers studying the immune response to SARS-CoV-2, is where the repertoires were released. Study-wide conclusions, independent of this receptor: How much clinical and demographic metadata was included differed by source and by participant, and the metadata was provided uncurated.

According to the germline V gene (reference sequence), CDR1 reads LNHDA and CDR2 reads SQIVND. Inclusive of the bounding cysteine and phenylalanine, the CDR3 is 14 residues long. The sequence is cut down to CDR3 DNA, 42 bases in frame from base 1. V lost 5 bases and J lost 6 bases; the stretch between them is 13 bases long. The collaborating institutions used their own protocols to collect whole blood in K2EDTA tubes. For TCRbeta analysis, collaborators shipped samples as frozen whole blood, isolated PBMCs, or DNA extracted from either of those sample types. TCRbeta CDR3 regions were amplified from genomic DNA by means of the immunoSEQ Assay, a bias-controlled multiplex PCR. For the original study's pipeline: Within the assay, amplification of reference gene primers was used to estimate how many nucleated cells each sample contained. To quantify the absolute abundance of each unique TCRbeta CDR3 rearrangement, sequence reads were collapsed and filtered. For each sample, productive Simpson clonality was calculated as the square root of Simpson's diversity index across productive rearrangements. As stored in TCRdb, this immuneACCESS dataset retains in-frame rearrangements with V and J assigned. A fraction of the clones does not appear; measured against another copy, unresolved V genes explain less than half of the discrepancy, and the remainder lacks a known reason. D and trimming come from the DNA, and the V and J calls and clone size come from that table. The sample includes 60,000 to 75,000 clones, with 86% observed a single time. Roughly 2% of the sample lies in the top ten.

This clone was recorded only once. Its antigen is still unknown. Per-base quality was not reported, and no clone a single base away is much larger than it. The rearrangement joined TRBV19 to TRBJ2-2; the best D guess is TRBD2, with 5 bases matching. The sequencing sample was made of peripheral blood. The clonotype comes from a man under 40 with acute or convalescent COVID-19. This receptor has the CDR3 CASSLSLGAGELFF. The nucleotide sequence reads TGTGCCAGTAGTCTTTCACTAGGAGCCGGGGAGCTGTTTTTT.